The 24 T cell receptor beta chains given below trace back to one sample, sequenced in a study of CD8+ T cells in alopecia areata listed by TCRdb under 2018. In light of the paper, this sample's time point label describes: about 5 months on oral tofacitinib. In the paper's terms, the treatment or condition label means: oral pan-JAK inhibitor, 5-10 mg twice daily. To prepare the library, the immunoSEQ multiplex PCR assay was applied. RNA was extracted from all samples and reverse transcribed into cDNA as template for TCR sequencing. TCRdb stores this immuneACCESS table with in-frame sequences only. Part of the clones is absent; in the studies checked, under half of the shortfall reflects unresolved V genes, and no reason is known for the rest. Counted in this sample were roughly 190,000 clones; roughly 66% of them appeared once. The ten largest clones capture approximately 1% of the sample. This specimen consisted of CD4+ T cells sorted from blood, obtained at week 24, from a patient treated with tofacitinib. The receptors stem from a human donor with alopecia areata.

Comment on this clone: In the same sample, other DNA sequences code for this CDR3. The V and J genes are TRBV29-1 and TRBJ1-3, with D uncertain. Germline-derived CDR1 and CDR2 are SQVTM and ANQGSEA. This CDR3 is 11 amino acids long. Deletions cut 3 bases from V and 4 bases from J, with 4 bases between. The CDR3 spells CSVDGGNTIYF. The CDR3 DNA follows: TGCAGCGTTGATGGAGGAAACACCATATATTTT.

The chain couples TRBV4-3 to TRBJ1-4; weak D call: TRBD1 (5 bases). V dropped 0 bases and J dropped 8 bases, with 7 bases sitting between them. The CDR3 is 13 residues long. Germline lookup yields CDR1 LGHNA and CDR2 YSLEER. CDR3 nucleotide sequence: TGCGCCAGCAGCCAAGATCGGGGGGAAAAACTGTTTTTT. Amino acid sequence: CASSQDRGEKLFF.

This clone has just a few counts. CDR3 sequence reads: CAWSGTWDQPQHF. In nucleotides, the CDR3 is TGTGCCTGGAGTGGCACTTGGGATCAGCCCCAGCATTTT. The chain recombines TRBV30 with TRBJ1-5; D unclear. From germline, CDR1 is GTSNPN and CDR2 SVGIG (reference sequence). Trimming pared 1 base from V and 5 bases from J, leaving 9 bases between. The CDR3 runs to 13 residues.

This sequence joins TRBV5-1 and TRBJ2-7; 7 positions agree with TRBD1. This CDR3 has 14 residues. Germline values: CDR1 SGHRS, CDR2 YFSETQ. V shed 7 bases, J shed 0 bases, and the junction held 7 bases outside the gene matches. DNA of the CDR3: TGCGCCAGCGCCCGGGACAGAGACTCCTACGAGCAGTACTTC. Translating it yields CASARDRDSYEQYF.

The V and J genes are TRBV6-1 and TRBJ2-2, with a possible D match to TRBD1 (5 bases). This CDR3 region has 16 residues. The ends were cut back, 2 bases at V and 2 bases at J, with 12 bases in the middle. Germline V gene lookup returns CDR1 MNHNS and CDR2 SASEGT. The CDR3 DNA follows: TGTGCCAGCAGTGAAAATCGACAGCTAAACACCGGGGAGCTGTTTTTT. This gives the protein CASSENRQLNTGELFF.

This clone has only one observation. V is TRBV15 and J is TRBJ1-5, with 7 bases fitting TRBD1. Germline assignment: CDR1 LNHNV and CDR2 YYDKDF (reference sequence). The CDR3 has 15 residues. The V segment lost 0 bases and the J segment 6 bases; nucleotides outside the gene matches: 5. Here the CDR3 reads CATSRDLGGTQPQHF. CDR3 sequence (DNA): TGTGCCACCAGCAGAGATCTAGGGGGCACTCAGCCCCAGCATTTT.

This chain connects TRBV4-2 to TRBJ1-2; the D gene is possibly TRBD1 (5 bases). Germline CDR1 LGHNA, CDR2 YNFKEQ. The CDR3 runs 14 residues. V was clipped by 0 bases and J by 7 bases, with 12 bases between them. The CDR3 region has the DNA TGTGCCAGCAGCCAAGATCTCTTAGGGACTGGCTACACCTTC. Translated, it gives CASSQDLLGTGYTF.

V usage is TRBV2 and J usage is TRBJ1-6, with TRBD1 as a possible D gene (5 bases). The germline V gene has CDR1 SNHLY and CDR2 FYNNEI. This CDR3 has 14 residues. Trimming shortened V by 8 bases and J by 7 bases, and 15 bases separated the two germline ends. The CDR3 here is CASSRDRRNSPLHF. DNA for the CDR3: TGTGCCAGCTCGAGGGACCGGAGGAATTCACCCCTCCACTTT.

The J gene is TRBJ2-1, the V gene TRBV29-1, with a weak D call TRBD2 (5 bases). V was pared by 3 bases and J by 3 bases, with 6 bases between. From germline, CDR1 is SQVTM and CDR2 ANQGSEA. The CDR3 totals 12 residues. CDR3 sequence (DNA): TGCAGCGTTGATGGGAGCTACAATGAGCAGTTCTTC. Its protein product is CSVDGSYNEQFF.

Turning to this clone: This may arise from a read error, as a much more abundant clone is one base away. This chain links TRBV6-5 with TRBJ2-1; 12 nucleotides match TRBD2. In germline, CDR1 is MNHEY, CDR2 SVGAGI. Trimming cost V 6 bases and J 2 bases; bases outside gene matches: 2. CDR3 length: 15 residues. This CDR3 is CASSPSGGAYNEQFF. The CDR3 bases are TGTGCCAGCAGCCCTAGCGGGGGGGCCTACAATGAGCAGTTCTTC.

CDR3 coding DNA: TGCGCCAGCAGCCAAGGGACAGGGTATGAGCAGTTCTTC. It codes for CASSQGTGYEQFF. The chain carries TRBV4-3 and TRBJ2-1, with TRBD1 matching over 8 bases. V lost 1 base to trimming and J lost 8 bases; unmatched junction nucleotides: 1. CDR3 length equals 13 residues. Germline CDR1 reads LGHNA; CDR2 reads YSLEER.

The V call is TRBV9, the J call TRBJ2-7; D remains unclear. V dropped 4 bases and J dropped 4 bases, with 15 bases sitting between them. The CDR3 is 14 amino acids. Germline V gene lookup returns CDR1 SGDLS and CDR2 YYNGEE. The CDR3 protein is CASSPHLRRYEQYF. The CDR3 DNA is TGTGCCAGCAGCCCCCACCTCCGAAGGTACGAGCAGTACTTC.

This clone came up a few times. The chain carries TRBV5-1 and TRBJ2-1; D is possibly TRBD1 (6 bases). V was shortened by 1 base and J by 7 bases, with 12 bases between the two germline ends. Looked up from germline, CDR1 is SGHRS and CDR2 is YFSETQ. This CDR3 spans 14 amino acids. The CDR3 DNA follows: TGCGCCAGCAGCTTGTGGGGGCCCCAAAATGAGCAGTTCTTC. Amino acid sequence: CASSLWGPQNEQFF.

This chain uses TRBV11-2 with TRBJ1-2, with a possible D match to TRBD1 (5 bases). Trimming took 5 bases from V and 4 from J, leaving 11 bases between them. Germline values: CDR1 SGHAT, CDR2 FQNNGV. The CDR3 runs to 13 residues. The CDR3 loop reads CASSPRDGYGYTF. CDR3 sequence (DNA): TGTGCCAGCAGCCCCAGGGACGGCTATGGCTACACCTTC.

This chain uses TRBV11-2 with TRBJ2-2; 10 bases match TRBD2. V lost 5 bases to trimming and J lost 6 bases; unmatched junction nucleotides: 9. The germline gives CDR1 SGHAT, CDR2 FQNNGV. The CDR3 consists of 16 residues. The CDR3 sequence is CASSLQAGGPSGELFF. CDR3 nucleotides: TGTGCCAGCAGCCTTCAAGCGGGGGGGCCTTCCGGGGAGCTGTTTTTT.

This rearrangement joins TRBV6-5 to TRBJ1-1; tentative D call: TRBD1 (5 bases). Germline lookup yields CDR1 MNHEY and CDR2 SVGAGI. This CDR3 has 14 residues. V dropped 6 bases and J dropped 4 bases, with 15 bases sitting between them. This CDR3 reads CASRKQEESTEAFF. The CDR3 region has the DNA TGTGCCAGCAGAAAACAGGAAGAGAGCACTGAAGCTTTCTTT.

V usage is TRBV4-3 and J usage is TRBJ2-7; a weak D match, TRBD1 (6 bases). Germline V lookup: CDR1 LGHNA, CDR2 YSLEER. V lost 5 bases and J 5 bases, leaving 13 bases between the germline ends. CDR3 length: 13 amino acids. This CDR3 is CASSYVAGDEQYF. The CDR3 DNA is TGCGCCAGCAGCTATGTTGCAGGGGACGAGCAGTACTTC.

The CDR3 here is CATSRPGQGRNTEAFF. CDR3 bases: TGTGCCACCAGCAGACCGGGACAGGGGCGAAACACTGAAGCTTTCTTT. V gene TRBV15 combines with J gene TRBJ1-1; 10 nucleotides agree with TRBD1. This CDR3 comprises 16 residues. Germline CDR1 LNHNV, CDR2 YYDKDF (reference sequence). V gave up 2 bases and J gave up 2 bases; unmatched junction bases: 5.

This chain connects TRBV29-1 to TRBJ2-1; D may match TRBD1 or TRBD2 (6 bases each). Germline-derived CDR1 and CDR2 are SQVTM and ANQGSEA. The CDR3 is made up of 13 amino acids. The germline V and J ends were trimmed by 3 bases and 9 bases, with 15 bases remaining between them. The CDR3 DNA follows: TGCAGCGTTGAGACACACACGGGGGCTGAGCAGTTCTTC. Its protein is CSVETHTGAEQFF.

The V call is TRBV6-1, the J call TRBJ2-7; D is perhaps TRBD2 (5 bases). The CDR3 totals 15 residues. The V gene lost 2 bases and the J gene lost 0 bases, with 11 bases spanning the gap. Germline values: CDR1 MNHNS, CDR2 SASEGT. The CDR3 is CASSEMGARSYEQYF. The CDR3 bases are TGTGCCAGCAGTGAAATGGGAGCTCGCTCCTACGAGCAGTACTTC.

The chain has TRBV29-1 and TRBJ1-1, with D unclear. The V gene's germline CDR1 is SQVTM and CDR2 ANQGSEA. Trimming stripped 5 bases from V and 1 base from J, with 11 bases between. This CDR3 is built from 13 residues. The CDR3 coding sequence is TGCAGCGTTTGGTTCGGGAGGAACACTGAAGCTTTCTTT. This sequence encodes CSVWFGRNTEAFF.

The chain carries TRBV29-1 and TRBJ1-1; tentative D call: TRBD1 (6 bases). The CDR3 has 12 amino acids. CDR1 is SQVTM and CDR2 is ANQGSEA in the germline V gene. V lost 6 bases and J 1 base, leaving 9 bases between the germline ends. The CDR3 protein is CSVSGENTEAFF. The CDR3 nucleotides are TGCAGCGTCTCAGGGGAGAACACTGAAGCTTTCTTT.

The chain recombines TRBV4-3 with TRBJ2-3; 11 nucleotides match TRBD2. This CDR3 has 16 residues. Trimming removed 1 base from V and 5 bases from J; junction bases left unmatched: 5. Germline V gives CDR1 LGHNA, CDR2 YSLEER. The CDR3 spells CASSQGRLAGRDTQYF. CDR3 DNA sequence: TGCGCCAGCAGCCAAGGAAGACTAGCGGGGAGAGATACGCAGTATTTT.

The chain employs TRBV9 and TRBJ1-1; 7 bases are a match to TRBD1. V was pared by 3 bases and J by 0 bases, with 5 bases of the junction left unmatched. This CDR3 comprises 15 residues. Per the germline V gene, CDR1 is SGDLS and CDR2 is YYNGEE. CDR3 coding DNA: TGTGCCAGCAGCGCCCAGACAGGGATGAACACTGAAGCTTTCTTT. This gives the protein CASSAQTGMNTEAFF.